This T cell receptor (beta chain) stems from a study of blood T cell repertoires in COVID-19. Method: immunoSEQ multiplex PCR; TCRdb's copy keeps in-frame clones and lacks some. Of under 60,000 clones listed, 90% to 95% are singletons. V lost 1 base and J lost 8, with 12 bases in between. The CDR3 has 13 amino acids. Germline V gene lookup returns CDR1 GTSNPN and CDR2 SVGIG (reference sequence). The chain uses TRBV30 and TRBJ2-1; D possibly corresponds to TRBD1 (6 bases). Specimen: peripheral blood. This sequence was found in a man in his forties or fifties with acute or convalescent COVID-19. CDR3 loop: CAWSEGHIDEQFF. CDR3 nucleotides: TGTGCCTGGAGTGAGGGACACATCGATGAGCAGTTCTTC.